This TCR beta chain emerged from a study of T cells expressing NK-cell markers (TCRdb year 2020). Background on the whole study: TCR beta-chain repertoires were profiled in sorted CD3+CD56+NKG2C+, CD3+CD56+NKG2C- and CD3+CD56-NKG2C+ T-cell subsets from several donors. Sequencing of the libraries produced 2 x 150 bp reads on Illumina HiSeq 2000/2500, MiSeq or NextSeq. Randomly selected healthy volunteers, three men and five women, were used as the eight sequenced donors. Of the eight sequenced donors, seven were found to be HCMV-seropositive and one was found to be HCMV-seronegative. Study-level results and caveats: Whether the expanded NKG2C-expressing T cell clones were specific for HCMV antigens remained unclear. In six donors, the dominant CD3+CD56+NKG2C+ clonotypes ranked among the top 10 CD8+ clonotypes, making up roughly 1.0-7.0% of CD8+ T cells. Those dominant clonotypes were again the most abundant among CD3+CD56-NKG2C+ cells in a few donors, at about 28.3-65%.

To determine HCMV serostatus, a commercial ELISA kit was used to detect HCMV-specific IgG in serum. Peripheral blood mononuclear cells were isolated from blood by Ficoll density gradient centrifugation. About this clonotype itself: The antigen this receptor binds is unknown.

These reads were obtained on an Illumina HiSeq 2000. TCR beta cDNA libraries were made by 5'RACE template switching that added a universal primer site and unique molecular identifiers. cDNA synthesis was primed from the TCR beta constant segment, followed by two successive PCR amplification steps. The published analysis was carried out like this. MIGEC was used to demultiplex reads and group reads by UMI, and MiTCR was used to assemble and quantify clonotypes. Only TCR cDNA sequences supported by at least two reads were kept to exclude erroneous sequences. The tcR package was used for downstream repertoire analysis, and clonotypes were matched across fractions by CDR3 nucleotide sequence plus V segment. Antigen specificity was annotated against VDJdb with VDJmatch, allowing one amino acid substitution in CDR3. With the reads reprocessed by TCRdb, a single entry stands for each CDR3 protein sequence and no DNA is reported. The V and J calls here are based on TCRdb, not the publication. The table held for this sample gives about 460,000 distinct CDR3 sequences. The ten largest clones capture 1.4% of the sample.

Sequenced sample: blood T cells: a sorted CD56 or NKG2C T cell subset, CD4+ or CD8+ T cells, or bulk PBMC T cells (not recorded which). The TCR was taken from a woman aged 45-59 years in good health. Donor details come from another sample of the same person, matched by shared clones.

The CDR3 in this case is CSASRQIGETQYF. The V and J segments used are TRBV20-1 and TRBJ2-5. The germline V gene (reference sequence) specifies DFQATT as CDR1 and SNEGSKA as CDR2. Including cysteine and phenylalanine, the CDR3 has 13 amino acids. DNA is not on record.